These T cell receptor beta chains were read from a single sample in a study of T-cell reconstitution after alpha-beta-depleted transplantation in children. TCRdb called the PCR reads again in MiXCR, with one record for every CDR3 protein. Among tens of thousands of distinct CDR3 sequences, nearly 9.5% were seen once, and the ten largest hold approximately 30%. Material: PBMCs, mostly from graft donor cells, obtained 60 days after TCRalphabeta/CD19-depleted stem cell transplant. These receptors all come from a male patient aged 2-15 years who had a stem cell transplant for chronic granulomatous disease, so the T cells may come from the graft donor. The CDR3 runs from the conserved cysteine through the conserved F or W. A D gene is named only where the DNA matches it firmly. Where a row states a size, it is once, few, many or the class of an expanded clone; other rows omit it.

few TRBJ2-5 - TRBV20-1 CSARDFRGSKETQYF TGCAGTGCTAGAGATTTCAGGGGCTCGAAAGAGACCCAGTACTTC
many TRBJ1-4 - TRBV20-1 CSARDMSNEKLFF TGCAGTGCTAGAGATATGAGTAATGAAAAACTGTTTTTT
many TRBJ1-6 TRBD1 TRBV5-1 CAKGDSLNSPLHF TGCGCCAAAGGGGACAGCCTTAATTCACCCCTCCACTTT
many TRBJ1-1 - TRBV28 CASSPPGGLGTEAFF TGTGCCAGCAGTCCCCCGGGGGGGTTGGGCACTGAAGCTTTCTTT
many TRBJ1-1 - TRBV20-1 CSARAEANTEAFF TGCAGTGCTAGAGCGGAGGCGAACACTGAAGCTTTCTTT
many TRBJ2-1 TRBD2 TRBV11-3 CASSPSGRGQNEQFF TGTGCCAGCAGCCCTAGCGGGAGGGGTCAGAATGAGCAGTTCTTC
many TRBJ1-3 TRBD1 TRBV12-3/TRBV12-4 CASSSGTDSYSGNTIYF TGTGCCAGCAGTTCGGGGACAGACAGCTACTCTGGAAACACCATATATTTT
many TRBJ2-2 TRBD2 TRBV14 CASSRTSGSGELFF TGTGCCAGCAGCCGGACTAGCGGGAGCGGGGAGCTGTTTTTT
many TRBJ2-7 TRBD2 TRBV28 CASYPQLAGVPEQYF TGTGCCAGCTATCCCCAACTAGCGGGAGTCCCCGAGCAGTACTTC
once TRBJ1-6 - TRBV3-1 CASSKGVGPGSPLHF TGTGCCAGCAGCAAGGGGGTCGGGCCCGGTTCACCCCTCCACTTT
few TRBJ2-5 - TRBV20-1 CSADQETQYF TGCAGTGCCGACCAAGAGACCCAGTACTTC
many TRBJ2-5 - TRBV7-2 CASSLVGAGAQETQYF TGTGCCAGCAGCTTAGTAGGGGCAGGGGCCCAAGAGACCCAGTACTTC
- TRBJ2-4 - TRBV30 CAWSPQENIQYF TGTGCCTGGAGTCCTCAGGAAAACATTCAGTACTTC
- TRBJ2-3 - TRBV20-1 CSGRRGQDTQYF TGCAGTGGTCGACGGGGGCAAGATACGCAGTATTTT